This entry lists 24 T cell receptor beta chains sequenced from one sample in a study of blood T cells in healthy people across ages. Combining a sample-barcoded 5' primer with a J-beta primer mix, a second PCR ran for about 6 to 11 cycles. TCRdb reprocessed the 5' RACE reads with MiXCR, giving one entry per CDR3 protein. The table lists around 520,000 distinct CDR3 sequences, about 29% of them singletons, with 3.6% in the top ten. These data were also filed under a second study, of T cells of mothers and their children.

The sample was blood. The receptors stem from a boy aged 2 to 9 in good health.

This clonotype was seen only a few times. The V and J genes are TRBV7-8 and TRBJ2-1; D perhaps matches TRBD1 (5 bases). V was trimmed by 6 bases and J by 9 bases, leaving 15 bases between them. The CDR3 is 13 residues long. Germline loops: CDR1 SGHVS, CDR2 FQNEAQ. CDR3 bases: TGTGCCAGCAGGCTAGGCAGGGCGGCTGAGCAGTTCTTC. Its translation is CASRLGRAAEQFF. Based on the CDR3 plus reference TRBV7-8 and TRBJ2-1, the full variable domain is GAGVSQSPRYKVAKRGQDVALRCDPISGHVSLFWYQQALGQGPEFLTYFQNEAQLDKSGLPSDRFFAERPEGSVSTLKIQRTQQEDSAVYLCASRLGRAAEQFFGPGTRLTVL.

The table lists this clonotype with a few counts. CDR3 sequence reads: CASTTSDYGYTF. The CDR3 DNA reads TGTGCCAGCACTACATCCGACTATGGCTACACCTTC. The chain couples TRBV25-1 to TRBJ1-2; D not resolved. Trimming stripped 7 bases from V and 3 bases from J, with 9 bases between. The germline gives CDR1 MGHDK, CDR2 SYGVNS. The CDR3 length is 12 residues.

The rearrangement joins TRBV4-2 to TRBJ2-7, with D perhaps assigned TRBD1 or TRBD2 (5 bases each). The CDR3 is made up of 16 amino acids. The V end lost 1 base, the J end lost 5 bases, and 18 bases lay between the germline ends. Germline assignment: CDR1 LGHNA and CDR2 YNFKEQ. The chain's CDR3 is CASSQAPGPARHEQYF. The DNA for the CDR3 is TGTGCCAGCAGCCAAGCGCCGGGACCAGCGAGGCACGAGCAGTACTTC.

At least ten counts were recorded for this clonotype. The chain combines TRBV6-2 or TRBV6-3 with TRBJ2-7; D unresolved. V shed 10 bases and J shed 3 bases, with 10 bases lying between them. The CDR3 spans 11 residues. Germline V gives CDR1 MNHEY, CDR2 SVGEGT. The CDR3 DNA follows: TGTGCCACCCTTTTCGGCTACGAGCAGTACTTC. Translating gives CATLFGYEQYF.

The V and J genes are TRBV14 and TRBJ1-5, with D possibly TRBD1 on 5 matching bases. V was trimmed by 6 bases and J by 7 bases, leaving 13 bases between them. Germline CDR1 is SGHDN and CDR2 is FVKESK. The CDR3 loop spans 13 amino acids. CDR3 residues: CASSRGPGQPQHF. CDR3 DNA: TGTGCCAGCAGTAGGGGCCCGGGGCAGCCCCAGCATTTT.

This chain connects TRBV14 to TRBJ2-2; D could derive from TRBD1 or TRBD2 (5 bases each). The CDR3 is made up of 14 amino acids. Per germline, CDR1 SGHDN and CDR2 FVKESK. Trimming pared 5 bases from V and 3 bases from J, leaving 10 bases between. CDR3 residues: CASSWDPYTGELFF. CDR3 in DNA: TGTGCCAGCAGCTGGGACCCATACACCGGGGAGCTGTTTTTT.

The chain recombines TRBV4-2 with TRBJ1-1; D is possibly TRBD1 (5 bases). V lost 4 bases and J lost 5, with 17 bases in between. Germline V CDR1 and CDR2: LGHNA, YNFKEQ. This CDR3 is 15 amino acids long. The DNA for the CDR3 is TGTGCCAGCAGCCGGTCGCTTGGGGCTCGAACTGAAGCTTTCTTT. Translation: CASSRSLGARTEAFF.

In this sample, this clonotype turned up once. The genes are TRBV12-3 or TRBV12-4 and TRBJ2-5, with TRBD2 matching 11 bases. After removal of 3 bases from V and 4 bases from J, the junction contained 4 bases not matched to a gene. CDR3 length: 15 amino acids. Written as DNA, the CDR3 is TGTGCCAGCAGTTTTAGCGGGGGGGCAAGAGAGACCCAGTACTTC. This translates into CASSFSGGARETQYF.

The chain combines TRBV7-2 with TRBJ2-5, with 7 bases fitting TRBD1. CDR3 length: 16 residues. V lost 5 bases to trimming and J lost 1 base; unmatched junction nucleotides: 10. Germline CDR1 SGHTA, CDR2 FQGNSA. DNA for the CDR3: TGTGCCAGCAGCACCTTCCCCCGGGACAGCCAAGAGACCCAGTACTTC. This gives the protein CASSTFPRDSQETQYF.

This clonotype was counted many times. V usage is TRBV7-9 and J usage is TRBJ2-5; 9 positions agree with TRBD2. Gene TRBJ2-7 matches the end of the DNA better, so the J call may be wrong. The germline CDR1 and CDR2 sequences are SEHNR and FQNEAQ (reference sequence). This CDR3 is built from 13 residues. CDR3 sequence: CASSRLAEYEQYF. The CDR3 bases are TGTGCCAGCAGCCGACTAGCGGAGTACGAGCAGTACTTC.

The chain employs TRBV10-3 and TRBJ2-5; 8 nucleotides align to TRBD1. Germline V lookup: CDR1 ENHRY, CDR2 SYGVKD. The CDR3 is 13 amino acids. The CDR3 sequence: CATAGGAGETQYF. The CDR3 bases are TGTGCGACCGCAGGGGGCGCTGGGGAGACCCAGTACTTC.

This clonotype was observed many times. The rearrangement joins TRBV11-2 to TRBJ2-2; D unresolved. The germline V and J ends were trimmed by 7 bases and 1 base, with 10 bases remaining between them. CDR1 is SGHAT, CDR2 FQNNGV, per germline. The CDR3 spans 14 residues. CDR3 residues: CASTPELNTGELFF. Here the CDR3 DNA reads TGTGCCAGCACCCCCGAGCTGAACACCGGGGAGCTGTTTTTT.

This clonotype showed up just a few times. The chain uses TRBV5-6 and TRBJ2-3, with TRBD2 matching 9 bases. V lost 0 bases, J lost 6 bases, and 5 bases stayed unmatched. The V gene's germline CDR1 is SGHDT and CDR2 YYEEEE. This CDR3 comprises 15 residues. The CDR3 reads CASSLEGSGSDTQYF. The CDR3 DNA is TGTGCCAGCAGCTTGGAGGGTAGCGGGAGCGATACGCAGTATTTT.

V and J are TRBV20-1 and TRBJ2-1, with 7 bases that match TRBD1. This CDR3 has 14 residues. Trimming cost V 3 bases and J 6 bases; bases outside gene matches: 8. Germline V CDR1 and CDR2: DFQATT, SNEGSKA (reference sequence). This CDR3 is CSASPTGVGNEQFF. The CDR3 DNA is TGCAGTGCTAGCCCAACAGGGGTTGGCAATGAGCAGTTCTTC.

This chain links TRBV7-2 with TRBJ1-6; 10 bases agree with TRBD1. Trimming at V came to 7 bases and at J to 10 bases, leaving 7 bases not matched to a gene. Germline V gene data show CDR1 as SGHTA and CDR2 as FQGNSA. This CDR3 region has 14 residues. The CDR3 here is CASTPTGGRSPLHF. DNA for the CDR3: TGTGCCAGCACCCCGACAGGGGGCAGGTCACCCCTCCACTTT.

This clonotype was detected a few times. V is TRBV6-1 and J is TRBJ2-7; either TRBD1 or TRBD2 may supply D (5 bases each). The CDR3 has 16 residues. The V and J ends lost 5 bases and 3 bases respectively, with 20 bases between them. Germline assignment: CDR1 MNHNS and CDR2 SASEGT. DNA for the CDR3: TGTGCCAGCAGTCGGGACGGAGCAAAAGGTAACTACGAGCAGTACTTC. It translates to CASSRDGAKGNYEQYF.

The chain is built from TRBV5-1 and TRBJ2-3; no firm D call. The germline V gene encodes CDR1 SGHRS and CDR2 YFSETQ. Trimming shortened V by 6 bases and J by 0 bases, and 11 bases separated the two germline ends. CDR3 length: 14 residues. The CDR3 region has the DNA TGCGCCAGCAAGCAGTATTCTAGCACAGATACGCAGTATTTT. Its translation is CASKQYSSTDTQYF.

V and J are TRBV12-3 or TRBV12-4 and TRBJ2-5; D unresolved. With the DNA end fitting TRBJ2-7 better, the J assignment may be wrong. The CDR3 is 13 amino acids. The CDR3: CASRLSGSYEQYF. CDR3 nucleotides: TGTGCCAGCAGGCTGTCAGGTTCCTACGAGCAGTACTTC.

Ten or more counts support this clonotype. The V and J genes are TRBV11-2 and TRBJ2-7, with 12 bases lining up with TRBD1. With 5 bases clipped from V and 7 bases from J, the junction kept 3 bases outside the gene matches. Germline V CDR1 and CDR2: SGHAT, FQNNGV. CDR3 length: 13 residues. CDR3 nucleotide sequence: TGTGCCAGCAGCGGGGACAGGGGGCTGGAGCAGTACTTC. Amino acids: CASSGDRGLEQYF.

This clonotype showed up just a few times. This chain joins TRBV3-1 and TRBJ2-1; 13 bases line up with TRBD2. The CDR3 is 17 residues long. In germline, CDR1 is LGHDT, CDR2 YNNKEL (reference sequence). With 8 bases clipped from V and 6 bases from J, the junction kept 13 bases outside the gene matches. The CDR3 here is CASRGKGLAGESNEQFF. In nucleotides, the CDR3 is TGTGCCAGCCGTGGGAAAGGACTAGCGGGAGAAAGCAATGAGCAGTTCTTC.

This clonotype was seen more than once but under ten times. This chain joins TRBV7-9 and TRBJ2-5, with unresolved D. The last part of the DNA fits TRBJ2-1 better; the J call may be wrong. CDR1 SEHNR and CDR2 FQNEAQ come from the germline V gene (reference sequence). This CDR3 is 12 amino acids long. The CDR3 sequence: CASSLSTNEQFF. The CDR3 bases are TGTGCCAGCAGCTTATCTACCAATGAGCAGTTCTTC.

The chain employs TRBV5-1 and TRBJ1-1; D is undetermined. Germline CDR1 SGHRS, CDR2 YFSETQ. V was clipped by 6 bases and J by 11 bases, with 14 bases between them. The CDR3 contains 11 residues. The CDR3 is CASIGLRGAFF. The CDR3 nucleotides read TGCGCCAGCATCGGACTCCGTGGGGCTTTCTTT.

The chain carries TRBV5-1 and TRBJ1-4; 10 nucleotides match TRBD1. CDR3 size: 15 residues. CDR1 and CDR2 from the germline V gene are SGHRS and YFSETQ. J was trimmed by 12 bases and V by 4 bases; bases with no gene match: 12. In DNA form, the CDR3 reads TGCGCCAGCAGCCCCGGGACAGGGGATTGGGAAGAACTGTTTTTT. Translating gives CASSPGTGDWEELFF.

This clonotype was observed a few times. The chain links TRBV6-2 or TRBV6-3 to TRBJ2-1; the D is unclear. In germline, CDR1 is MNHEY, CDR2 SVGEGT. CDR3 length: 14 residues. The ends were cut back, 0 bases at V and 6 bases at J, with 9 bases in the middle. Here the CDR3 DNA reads TGTGCCAGCAGTTACTCGAGGACCATCAATGAGCAGTTCTTC. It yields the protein CASSYSRTINEQFF.